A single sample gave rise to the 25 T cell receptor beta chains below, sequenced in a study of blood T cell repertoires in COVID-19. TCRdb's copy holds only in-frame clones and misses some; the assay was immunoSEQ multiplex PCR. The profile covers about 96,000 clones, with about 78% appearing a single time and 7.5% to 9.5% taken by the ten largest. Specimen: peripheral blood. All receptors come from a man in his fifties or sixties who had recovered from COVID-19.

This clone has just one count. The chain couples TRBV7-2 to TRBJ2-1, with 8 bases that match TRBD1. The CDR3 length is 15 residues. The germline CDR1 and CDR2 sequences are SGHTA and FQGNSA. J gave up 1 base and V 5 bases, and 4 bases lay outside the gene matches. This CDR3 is CASSLDRGSYNEQFF. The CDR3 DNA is TGTGCCAGCAGCCTTGACAGGGGTTCCTACAATGAGCAGTTCTTC.

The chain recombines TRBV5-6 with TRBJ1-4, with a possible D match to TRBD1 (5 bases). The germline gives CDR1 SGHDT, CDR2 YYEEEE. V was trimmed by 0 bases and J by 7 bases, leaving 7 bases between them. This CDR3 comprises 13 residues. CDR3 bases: TGTGCCAGCAGCTTGGACAGGAGTGAAAAACTGTTTTTT. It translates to CASSLDRSEKLFF.

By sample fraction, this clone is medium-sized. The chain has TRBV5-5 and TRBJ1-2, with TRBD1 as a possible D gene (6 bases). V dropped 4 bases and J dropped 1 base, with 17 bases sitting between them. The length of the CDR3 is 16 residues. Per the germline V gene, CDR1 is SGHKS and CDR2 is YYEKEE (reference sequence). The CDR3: CASSRQTGANNYGYTF. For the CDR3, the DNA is TGTGCCAGCAGCCGACAGACAGGAGCCAATAACTATGGCTACACCTTC.

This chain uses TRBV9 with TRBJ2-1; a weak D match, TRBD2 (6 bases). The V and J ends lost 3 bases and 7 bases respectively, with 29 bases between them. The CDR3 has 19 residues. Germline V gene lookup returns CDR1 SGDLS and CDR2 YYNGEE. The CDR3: CASSDPFRLVGEVINEQFF. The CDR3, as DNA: TGTGCCAGCAGCGACCCTTTTAGGTTAGTGGGGGAGGTCATAAATGAGCAGTTCTTC.

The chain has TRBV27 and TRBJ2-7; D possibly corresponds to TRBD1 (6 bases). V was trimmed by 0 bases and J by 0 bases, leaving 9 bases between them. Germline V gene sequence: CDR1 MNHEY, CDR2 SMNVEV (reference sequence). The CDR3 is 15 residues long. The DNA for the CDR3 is TGTGCCAGCAGTTTATCGACAGGAACCTCCTACGAGCAGTACTTC. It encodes CASSLSTGTSYEQYF.

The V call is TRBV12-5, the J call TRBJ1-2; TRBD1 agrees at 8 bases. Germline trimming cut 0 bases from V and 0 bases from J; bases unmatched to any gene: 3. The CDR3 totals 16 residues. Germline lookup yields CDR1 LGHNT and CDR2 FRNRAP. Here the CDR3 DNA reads TGTGCTAGTGGTTTGGTACAGGGGGAAGCTAACTATGGCTACACCTTC. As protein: CASGLVQGEANYGYTF.

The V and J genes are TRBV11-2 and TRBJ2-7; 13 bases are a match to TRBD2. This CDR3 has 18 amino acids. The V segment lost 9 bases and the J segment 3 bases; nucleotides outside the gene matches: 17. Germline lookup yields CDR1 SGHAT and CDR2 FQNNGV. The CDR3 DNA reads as TGTGCCAGTACCCCTGGAGGGACTAGCGGGAAGTTGGGCTACGAGCAGTACTTC. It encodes CASTPGGTSGKLGYEQYF.

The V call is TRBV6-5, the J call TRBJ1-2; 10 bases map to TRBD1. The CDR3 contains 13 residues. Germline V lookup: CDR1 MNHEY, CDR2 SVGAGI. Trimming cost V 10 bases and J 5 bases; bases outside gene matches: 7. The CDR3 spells CAISPGQGYGYTF. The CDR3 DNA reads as TGTGCCATTAGTCCGGGACAGGGGTATGGCTACACCTTC.

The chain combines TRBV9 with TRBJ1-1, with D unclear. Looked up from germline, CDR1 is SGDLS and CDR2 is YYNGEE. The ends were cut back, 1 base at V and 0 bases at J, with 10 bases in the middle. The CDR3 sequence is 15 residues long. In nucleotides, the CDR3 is TGTGCCAGCAGCGTATATAGCCAGATGAACACTGAAGCTTTCTTT. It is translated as CASSVYSQMNTEAFF.

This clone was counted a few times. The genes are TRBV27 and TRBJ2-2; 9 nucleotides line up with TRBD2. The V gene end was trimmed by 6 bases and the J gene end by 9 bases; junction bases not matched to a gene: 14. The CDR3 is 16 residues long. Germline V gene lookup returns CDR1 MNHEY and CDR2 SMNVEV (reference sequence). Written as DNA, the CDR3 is TGTGCCAGCAGCATTCGACTAGCGGAGCCCTTCCGGGAGCTGTTTTTT. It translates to CASSIRLAEPFRELFF.

This CDR3 reads CASSSGRLREQYF. In DNA, the CDR3 is TGTGCCAGCTCTAGCGGGAGGTTAAGGGAGCAGTACTTC. V usage is TRBV27 and J usage is TRBJ2-7, with TRBD2 identical over 11 bases. CDR1 MNHEY and CDR2 SMNVEV come from the germline V gene (reference sequence). Trimming removed 8 bases from V and 7 bases from J; junction bases left unmatched: 7. This CDR3 contains 13 residues.

CDR3 in DNA: TGTGCCAGCAGTTACGTGGCAGGGAGGAGGGACACTGAAGCTTTCTTT. Protein: CASSYVAGRRDTEAFF. The chain is built from TRBV6-2 or TRBV6-3 and TRBJ1-1; D is possibly TRBD1 (5 bases). The germline V gene has CDR1 MNHEY and CDR2 SVGEGT. The ends were cut back, 2 bases at V and 3 bases at J, with 16 bases in the middle. CDR3 size: 16 residues.

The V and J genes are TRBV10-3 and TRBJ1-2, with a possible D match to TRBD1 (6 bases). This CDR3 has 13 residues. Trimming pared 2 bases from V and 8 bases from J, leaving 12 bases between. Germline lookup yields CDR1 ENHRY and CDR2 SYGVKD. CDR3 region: CAISEAQGSGYTF. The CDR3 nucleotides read TGTGCCATCAGTGAGGCACAGGGATCCGGCTACACCTTC.

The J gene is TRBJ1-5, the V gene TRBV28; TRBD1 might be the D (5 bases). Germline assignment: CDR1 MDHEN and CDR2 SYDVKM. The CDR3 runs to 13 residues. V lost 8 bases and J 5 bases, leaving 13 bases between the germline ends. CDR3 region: CASSQGRYQPQHF. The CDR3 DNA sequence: TGTGCCAGCTCGCAGGGAAGATATCAGCCCCAGCATTTT.

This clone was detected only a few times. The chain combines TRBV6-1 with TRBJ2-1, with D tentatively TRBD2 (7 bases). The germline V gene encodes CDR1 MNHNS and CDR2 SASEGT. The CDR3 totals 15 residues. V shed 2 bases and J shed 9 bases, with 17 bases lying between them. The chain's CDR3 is CASSELGGGGSEQFF. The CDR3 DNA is TGTGCCAGCAGTGAATTGGGAGGGGGGGGAAGTGAGCAGTTCTTC.

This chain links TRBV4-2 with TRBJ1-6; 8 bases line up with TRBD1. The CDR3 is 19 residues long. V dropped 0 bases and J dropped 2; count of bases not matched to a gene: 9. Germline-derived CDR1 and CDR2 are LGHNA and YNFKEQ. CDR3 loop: CASSQERGGQATYNSPLHF. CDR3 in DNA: TGTGCCAGCAGCCAAGAGAGAGGGGGACAGGCGACCTATAATTCACCCCTCCACTTT.

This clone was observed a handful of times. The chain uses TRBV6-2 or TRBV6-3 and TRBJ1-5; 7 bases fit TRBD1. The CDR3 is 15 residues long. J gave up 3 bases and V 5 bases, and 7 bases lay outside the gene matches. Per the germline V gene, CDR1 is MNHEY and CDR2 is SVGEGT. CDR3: CASSATGSLNQPQHF. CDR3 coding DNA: TGTGCCAGCAGTGCGACAGGGAGCCTCAATCAGCCCCAGCATTTT.

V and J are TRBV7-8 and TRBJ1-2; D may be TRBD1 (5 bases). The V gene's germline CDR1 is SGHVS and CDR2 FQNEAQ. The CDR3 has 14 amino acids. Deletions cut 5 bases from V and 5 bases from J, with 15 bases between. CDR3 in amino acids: CASSMDTLRYGYTF. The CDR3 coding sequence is TGTGCCAGCAGCATGGACACCCTCCGATATGGCTACACCTTC.

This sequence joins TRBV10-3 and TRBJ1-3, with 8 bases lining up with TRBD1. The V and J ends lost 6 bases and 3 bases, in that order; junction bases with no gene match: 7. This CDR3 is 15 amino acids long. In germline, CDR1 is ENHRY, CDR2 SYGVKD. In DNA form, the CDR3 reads TGTGCCATCAGGACGGGACAGGTATATGGAAACACCATATATTTT. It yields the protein CAIRTGQVYGNTIYF.

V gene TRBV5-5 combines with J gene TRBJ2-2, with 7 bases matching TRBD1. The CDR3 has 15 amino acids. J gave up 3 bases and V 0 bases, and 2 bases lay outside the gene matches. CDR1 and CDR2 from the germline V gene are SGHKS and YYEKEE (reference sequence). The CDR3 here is CASSLGDSYTGELFF. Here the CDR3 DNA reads TGTGCCAGCAGCTTGGGGGACAGCTACACCGGGGAGCTGTTTTTT.

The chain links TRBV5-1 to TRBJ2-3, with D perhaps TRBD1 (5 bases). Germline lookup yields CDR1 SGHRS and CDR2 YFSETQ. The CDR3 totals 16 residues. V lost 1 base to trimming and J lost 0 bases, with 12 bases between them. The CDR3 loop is CASSLLLGQSTDTQYF. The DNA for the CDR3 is TGCGCCAGCAGCTTGCTATTGGGGCAGAGCACAGATACGCAGTATTTT.

The CDR3 loop is CASNQGSSYEQYF. The DNA of the CDR3 is TGTGCCAGCAATCAGGGGAGCTCCTACGAGCAGTACTTC. The chain is built from TRBV12-3 or TRBV12-4 and TRBJ2-7, with a weak D call TRBD1 (6 bases). V lost 7 bases, J lost 0 bases, and 10 bases lay in between. This CDR3 is 13 amino acids long.

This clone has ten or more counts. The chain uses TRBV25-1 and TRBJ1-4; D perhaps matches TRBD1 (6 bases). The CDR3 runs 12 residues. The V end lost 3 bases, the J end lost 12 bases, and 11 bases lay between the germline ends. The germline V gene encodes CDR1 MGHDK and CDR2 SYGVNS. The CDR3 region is CASSEGRTELFF. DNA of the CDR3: TGTGCCAGCAGTGAGGGCAGGACAGAACTGTTTTTT.

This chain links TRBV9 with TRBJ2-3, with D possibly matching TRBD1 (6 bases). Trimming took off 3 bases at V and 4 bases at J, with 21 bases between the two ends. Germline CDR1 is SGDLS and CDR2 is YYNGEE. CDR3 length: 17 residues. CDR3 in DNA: TGTGCCAGCAGCGCACCGTCGGGGCAGGGGAACCCAGATACGCAGTATTTT. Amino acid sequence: CASSAPSGQGNPDTQYF.

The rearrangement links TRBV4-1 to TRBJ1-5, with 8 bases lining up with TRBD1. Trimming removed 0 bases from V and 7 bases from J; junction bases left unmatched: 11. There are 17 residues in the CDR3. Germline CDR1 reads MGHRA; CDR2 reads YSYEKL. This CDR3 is CASSQEGGQGAGQPQHF. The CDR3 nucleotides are TGCGCCAGCAGCCAAGAAGGGGGGCAGGGGGCTGGGCAGCCCCAGCATTTT.